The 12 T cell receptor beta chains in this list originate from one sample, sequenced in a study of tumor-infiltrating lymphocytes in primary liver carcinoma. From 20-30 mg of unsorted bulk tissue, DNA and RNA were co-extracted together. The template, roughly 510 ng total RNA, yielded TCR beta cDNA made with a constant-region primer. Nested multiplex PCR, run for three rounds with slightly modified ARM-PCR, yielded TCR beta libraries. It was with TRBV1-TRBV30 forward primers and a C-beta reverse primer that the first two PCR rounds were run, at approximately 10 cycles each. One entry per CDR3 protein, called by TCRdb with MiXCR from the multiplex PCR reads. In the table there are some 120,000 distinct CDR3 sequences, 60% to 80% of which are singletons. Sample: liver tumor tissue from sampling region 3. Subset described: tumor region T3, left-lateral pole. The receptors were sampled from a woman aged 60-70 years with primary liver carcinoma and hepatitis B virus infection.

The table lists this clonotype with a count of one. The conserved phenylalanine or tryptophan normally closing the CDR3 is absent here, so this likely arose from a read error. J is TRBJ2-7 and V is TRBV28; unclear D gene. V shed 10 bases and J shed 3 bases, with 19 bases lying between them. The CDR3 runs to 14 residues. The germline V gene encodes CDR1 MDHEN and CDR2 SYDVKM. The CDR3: CATTPARQYYEQYS. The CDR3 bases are TGTGCCACCACGCCTGCGCGCCAGTACTACGAGCAGTACTCC.

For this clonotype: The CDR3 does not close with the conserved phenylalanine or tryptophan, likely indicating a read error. CDR3 sequence: CASSLGTSGSLEQFS. The CDR3 region has the DNA TGCGCCAGCAGCTTAGGGACTAGTGGGAGTCTTGAGCAGTTCTCC. The V and J genes are TRBV11-3 and TRBJ2-1; 8 nucleotides match TRBD2. The CDR3 is 15 residues long. Germline V gene sequence: CDR1 SGHNT, CDR2 YENEEA.

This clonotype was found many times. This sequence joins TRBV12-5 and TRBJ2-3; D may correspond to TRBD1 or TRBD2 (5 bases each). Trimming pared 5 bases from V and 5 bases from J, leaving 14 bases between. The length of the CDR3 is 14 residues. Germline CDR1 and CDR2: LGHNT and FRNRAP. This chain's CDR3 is CASGPSGGGDTQYF. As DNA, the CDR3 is TGTGCTAGTGGTCCATCAGGTGGGGGAGATACGCAGTATTTT.

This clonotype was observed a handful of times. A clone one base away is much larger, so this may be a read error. The CDR3, as DNA: TGTGCCAGCAGCCGTTCTGTCGCGGGAGACACAGATACGCAGTATTTT. Encoded protein: CASSRSVAGDTDTQYF. The chain combines TRBV12-3 or TRBV12-4 with TRBJ2-3; 7 bases map to TRBD2. Losses at the gene ends were 6 bases for V and 2 bases for J; bases not matched to a gene: 11. CDR3 size: 16 residues.

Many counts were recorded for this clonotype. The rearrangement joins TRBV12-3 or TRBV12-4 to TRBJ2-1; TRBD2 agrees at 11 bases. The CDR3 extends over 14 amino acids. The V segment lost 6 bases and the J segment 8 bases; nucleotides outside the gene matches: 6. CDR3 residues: CASSIAGGYDEQFF. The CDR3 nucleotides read TGTGCCAGCAGCATAGCGGGAGGGTATGATGAGCAGTTCTTC.

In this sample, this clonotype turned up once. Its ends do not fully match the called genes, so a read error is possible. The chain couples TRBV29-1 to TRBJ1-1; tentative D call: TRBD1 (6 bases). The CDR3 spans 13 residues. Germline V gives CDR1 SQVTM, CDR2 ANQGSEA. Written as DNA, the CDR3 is TGCAGCGACGAGGGGGGGGGGAACACTGAAGTTTTCTTT. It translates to CSDEGGGNTEVFF.

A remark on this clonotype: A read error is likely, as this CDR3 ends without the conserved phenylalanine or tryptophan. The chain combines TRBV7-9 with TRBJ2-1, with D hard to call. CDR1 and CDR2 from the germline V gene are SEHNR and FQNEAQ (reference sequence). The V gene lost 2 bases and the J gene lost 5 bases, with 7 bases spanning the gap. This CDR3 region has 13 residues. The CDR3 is CASSLSQNNEQFS. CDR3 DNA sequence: TGTGCCAGCAGCTTAAGCCAAAACAATGAGCAGTTCTCC.

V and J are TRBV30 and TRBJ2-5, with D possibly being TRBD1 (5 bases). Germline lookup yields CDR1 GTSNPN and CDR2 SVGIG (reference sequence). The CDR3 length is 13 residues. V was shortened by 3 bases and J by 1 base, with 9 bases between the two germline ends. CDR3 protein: CAWSLDTQETQYF. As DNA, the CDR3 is TGTGCCTGGAGCCTGGACACCCAAGAGACCCAGTACTTC.

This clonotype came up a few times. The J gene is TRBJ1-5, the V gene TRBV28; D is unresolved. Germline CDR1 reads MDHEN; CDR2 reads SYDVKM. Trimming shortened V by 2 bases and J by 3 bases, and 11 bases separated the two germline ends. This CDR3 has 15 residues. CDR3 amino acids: CASSLPIHYNQPQHF. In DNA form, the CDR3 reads TGTGCCAGCAGTTTACCAATACACTACAATCAGCCCCAGCATTTT.

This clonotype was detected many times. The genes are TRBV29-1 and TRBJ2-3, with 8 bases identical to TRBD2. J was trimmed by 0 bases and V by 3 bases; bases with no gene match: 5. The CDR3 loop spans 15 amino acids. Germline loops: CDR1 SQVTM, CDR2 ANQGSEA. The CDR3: CSVDMASGSTDTQYF. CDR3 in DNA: TGCAGCGTTGATATGGCTAGCGGGAGCACAGATACGCAGTATTTT.

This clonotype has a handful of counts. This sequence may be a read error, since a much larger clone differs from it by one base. The CDR3 DNA follows: TGTGTCAGCAGTTTTGGACAGAAGAATTCACCCCTCCACTTT. This gives the protein CVSSFGQKNSPLHF. V gene TRBV12-3 or TRBV12-4 combines with J gene TRBJ1-6; a possible D gene is TRBD1 (6 bases). The CDR3 contains 14 residues.

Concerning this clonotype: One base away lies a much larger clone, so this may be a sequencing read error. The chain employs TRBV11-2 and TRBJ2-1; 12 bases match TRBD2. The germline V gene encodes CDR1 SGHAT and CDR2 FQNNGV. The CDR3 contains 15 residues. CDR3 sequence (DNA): TGTGCCGGCAGCACGACTAGCGGGAGAAGTAATAAGCAGTTCTTC. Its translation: CAGSTTSGRSNKQFF.